Following are 14 T cell receptor beta chains from one sample sequenced in a study of T-cell memory formation after mild COVID-19. Each CDR3 protein gets one entry after TCRdb re-called the 5' RACE reads with MiXCR. The sample yields some 320,000 distinct CDR3 sequences, 13% to 15% seen once. Source material: PBMCs or a T cell subset sorted from them (not recorded which). All receptors come from a man younger than 35 who had mild COVID-19 (a few samples of this study predate the infection). Cell type and time point are not known.

This clonotype was picked up many times. This rearrangement joins TRBV20-1 to TRBJ2-7; the D gene could be TRBD1 or TRBD2 (5 bases each). There are 15 residues in the CDR3. CDR1 is DFQATT and CDR2 is SNEGSKA in the germline V gene (reference sequence). Trimming left V 3 bases short and J 0 bases short, with 15 bases between. The CDR3 reads CSASPRDLSSYEQYF. The CDR3 nucleotides read TGCAGTGCTAGTCCAAGGGACCTTAGCTCCTACGAGCAGTACTTC.

This clonotype turned up a few times. The chain joins TRBV27 to TRBJ2-5; 8 bases match TRBD2. Germline V gene sequence: CDR1 MNHEY, CDR2 SMNVEV (reference sequence). With V trimmed by 8 bases and J by 10 bases, 9 bases remained unmatched. CDR3 length equals 12 residues. CDR3 DNA: TGTGCCAGCTCCCCGACTAGCGCGAACCAGTACTTC. This sequence encodes CASSPTSANQYF.

The gene calls are TRBV5-1 and TRBJ2-3, with D perhaps TRBD1 or TRBD2 (5 bases each). This CDR3 is built from 15 residues. V was trimmed by 1 base and J by 0 bases, leaving 9 bases between them. In germline, CDR1 is SGHRS, CDR2 YFSETQ. The CDR3 coding sequence is TGCGCCAGCAGCTTGACGTGGGGGAGCACAGATACGCAGTATTTT. The encoded protein is CASSLTWGSTDTQYF.

This clonotype was counted between two and nine times. This chain uses TRBV12-3 or TRBV12-4 with TRBJ2-3; 10 bases are a match to TRBD2. The CDR3 is 18 amino acids. The V and J ends lost 1 base and 1 base, in that order; junction bases with no gene match: 8. The CDR3 reads CASSLVSRGLAGTDTQYF. DNA for the CDR3: TGTGCCAGCAGTTTAGTGTCCAGAGGACTAGCGGGCACAGATACGCAGTATTTT.

This clonotype was counted a few times. The chain carries TRBV7-2 and TRBJ2-4; D is unclear. The CDR3 runs to 14 residues. Germline lookup yields CDR1 SGHTA and CDR2 FQGNSA. Trimming stripped 1 base from V and 0 bases from J, with 4 bases between. CDR3 bases: TGTGCCAGCAGCTTAGACAGAGCCAAAAACATTCAGTACTTC. Translation gives CASSLDRAKNIQYF.

The rearrangement links TRBV19 to TRBJ2-1; maybe TRBD2 (6 bases). The CDR3 loop spans 14 amino acids. CDR1 and CDR2 from the germline V gene are LNHDA and SQIVND (reference sequence). V was cut by 5 bases and J by 6 bases, with 14 bases left in between. In DNA form, the CDR3 reads TGTGCCAGTAGTTATAGCGGCAACGCCAATGAGCAGTTCTTC. It encodes CASSYSGNANEQFF.

This clonotype was seen a few times. The rearrangement links TRBV11-1 to TRBJ2-1; 9 nucleotides line up with TRBD2. Per germline, CDR1 SGHAT and CDR2 FQDESV (reference sequence). The CDR3 length is 16 residues. Trimming cost V 6 bases and J 8 bases; bases outside gene matches: 14. Here the CDR3 reads CASSPVGSGGSYEQFF. The DNA for the CDR3 is TGTGCCAGCAGTCCCGTCGGTAGCGGGGGATCGTATGAGCAGTTCTTC. The full variable domain, its missing parts supplied by reference TRBV11-1 and TRBJ2-1, is EAEVAQSPRYKITEKSQAVAFWCDPISGHATLYWYRQILGQGPELLVQFQDESVVDDSQLPKDRFSAERLKGVDSTLKIQPAELGDSAMYLCASSPVGSGGSYEQFFGPGTRLTVL.

This clonotype was seen repeatedly, ten times or more. The V call is TRBV13, the J call TRBJ2-1; 9 positions match TRBD1. Trimming took 0 bases from V and 3 from J; bases not matched to a gene: 0. The CDR3 contains 15 residues. The germline CDR1 and CDR2 sequences are PRHDT and FYEKMQ (reference sequence). The CDR3 coding sequence is TGTGCCAGCAGCTTAGGGGACAGGGGCTACAATGAGCAGTTCTTC. This translates into CASSLGDRGYNEQFF.

This clonotype was counted many times. The CDR3: CASSQDNTEAFF. The CDR3 bases are TGCGCCAGCAGCCAAGATAACACTGAAGCTTTCTTT. V and J are TRBV4-1 and TRBJ1-1; D ambiguous. This CDR3 has 12 amino acids. The germline V gene encodes CDR1 MGHRA and CDR2 YSYEKL. V was shortened by 0 bases and J by 2 bases, with 1 base between the two germline ends.

The gene calls are TRBV7-2 and TRBJ2-5, with 7 bases matching TRBD2. After removal of 5 bases from V and 7 bases from J, the junction contained 13 bases not matched to a gene. The germline V gene encodes CDR1 SGHTA and CDR2 FQGNSA. This CDR3 comprises 15 residues. The CDR3 region is CASSLRTREEGTQYF. The CDR3 nucleotides read TGTGCCAGCAGCCTCCGGACTAGGGAGGAGGGGACCCAGTACTTC.

This clonotype was detected a few times. V is TRBV9 and J is TRBJ1-4, with 7 bases fitting TRBD1. This CDR3 has 19 amino acids. V was pared by 4 bases and J by 0 bases, with 15 bases of the junction left unmatched. CDR1 and CDR2 (germline): SGDLS, YYNGEE. CDR3 amino acids: CASSPHPGGLRSTNEKLFF. CDR3 DNA: TGTGCCAGCAGCCCTCACCCAGGGGGGTTACGATCAACTAATGAAAAACTGTTTTTT.

The chain couples TRBV4-1 to TRBJ1-1, with TRBD1 identical over 7 bases. Germline assignment: CDR1 MGHRA and CDR2 YSYEKL. The V and J ends lost 0 bases and 1 base, in that order; junction bases with no gene match: 5. CDR3 length: 16 residues. The CDR3 loop is CASSQEGNRGNTEAFF. The CDR3 nucleotides are TGCGCCAGCAGCCAAGAGGGTAACAGGGGGAACACTGAAGCTTTCTTT.

This clonotype was seen a few times. V gene TRBV6-4 combines with J gene TRBJ1-2; TRBD1 agrees at 8 bases. The germline CDR1 and CDR2 sequences are MRHNA and SNTAGT. The CDR3 is 15 residues long. V shed 5 bases and J 2 bases; nucleotides not matched to a gene: 7. DNA for the CDR3: TGTGCCAGCAGTCCGACAGGGGAGCCCAACTATGGCTACACCTTC. It specifies CASSPTGEPNYGYTF.

The rearrangement joins TRBV7-3 to TRBJ2-5, with 10 bases identical to TRBD2. CDR3 length: 14 amino acids. Germline V CDR1 and CDR2: SGHTA, FQGTGA. The V and J ends lost 2 bases and 5 bases, in that order; junction bases with no gene match: 2. For the CDR3, the DNA is TGTGCCAGCAGCTTACAAGCGGGGGGGGAGACCCAGTACTTC. Its translation is CASSLQAGGETQYF.